A single sample is the source of the 13 T cell receptor beta chains below, sequenced in a study of T cells after yellow fever vaccination. TCRdb ran MiXCR on the 5' RACE reads and lists one entry per CDR3 protein. The sample consists of about 230,000 distinct CDR3 sequences, approximately 6.7% of them appearing once. The material was CD4+ T cells sorted from PBMCs, obtained on the day of the yellow fever booster vaccination. The receptor source for this set is a man between 25 and 39 years old who received the YFV17D yellow fever vaccine.

This chain uses TRBV5-1 with TRBJ2-3; D uncertain. Trimming stripped 0 bases from V and 5 bases from J, with 10 bases between. Germline lookup yields CDR1 SGHRS and CDR2 YFSETQ. CDR3 length equals 14 residues. CDR3 nucleotides: TGCGCCAGCAGCTTGGCGGCTCACCAAGATACGCAGTATTTT. It codes for CASSLAAHQDTQYF.

This clonotype was recorded at least ten times. The V and J genes are TRBV20-1 and TRBJ2-5, with 9 bases that match TRBD2. Germline values: CDR1 DFQATT, CDR2 SNEGSKA (reference sequence). This CDR3 has 14 amino acids. With 4 bases clipped from V and 1 base from J, the junction kept 4 bases outside the gene matches. The CDR3 nucleotides read TGCAGTGCTAATCTAGCGGGAAGCCAAGAGACCCAGTACTTC. It translates to CSANLAGSQETQYF.

This clonotype was seen a few times. This chain connects TRBV5-1 to TRBJ1-1; no definite D call. Per germline, CDR1 SGHRS and CDR2 YFSETQ. The CDR3 contains 13 residues. Trimming removed 7 bases from V and 0 bases from J, with 10 bases in between. The chain's CDR3 is CASGPGMNTEAFF. The CDR3 nucleotides are TGCGCCAGCGGCCCGGGGATGAACACTGAAGCTTTCTTT.

In this sample, this clonotype turned up many times. The chain couples TRBV7-2 to TRBJ2-7; TRBD2 aligns across 12 bases. The CDR3 totals 17 residues. Germline values: CDR1 SGHTA, CDR2 FQGNSA. J lost 5 bases, V lost 3 bases, and 11 bases had no gene match. The CDR3 DNA follows: TGTGCCAGCAGCTTTAGGGCTAGCGGGAGGGCTGTCGACGAGCAGTACTTC. Its translation: CASSFRASGRAVDEQYF.

This clonotype has just a few counts. V gene TRBV12-3 or TRBV12-4 combines with J gene TRBJ2-2; 8 bases agree with TRBD1. CDR3 size: 16 residues. V dropped 6 bases and J dropped 7; count of bases not matched to a gene: 13. This CDR3 reads CASSRAQGAIGGELFF. CDR3 in DNA: TGTGCCAGCAGCCGCGCCCAGGGGGCTATTGGCGGGGAGCTGTTTTTT.

In its sample, this clonotype was seen a few times. The V gene is TRBV19, the J gene TRBJ2-7, with TRBD1 matching over 10 bases. Losses at the gene ends were 7 bases for V and 2 bases for J; bases not matched to a gene: 8. The CDR3 sequence is 15 residues long. Per the germline V gene, CDR1 is LNHDA and CDR2 is SQIVND (reference sequence). The CDR3 is CASTETGTGAYEQYF. The CDR3 region has the DNA TGTGCCAGTACCGAAACCGGGACAGGGGCCTACGAGCAGTACTTC. Filled out from reference TRBV19 and TRBJ2-7, the complete variable domain reads DGGITQSPKYLFRKEGQNVTLSCEQNLNHDAMYWYRQDPGQGLRLIYYSQIVNDFQKGDIAEGYSVSREKKESFPLTVTSAQKNPTAFYLCASTETGTGAYEQYFGPGTRLTVT.

This clonotype appeared a few times. V is TRBV12-3 or TRBV12-4 and J is TRBJ2-5, with 8 bases aligning to TRBD1. CDR3 size: 15 residues. The trim removed 6 bases at V and 5 bases at J, leaving 11 bases unmatched. Here the CDR3 reads CASRSDRGGGETQYF. In DNA form, the CDR3 reads TGTGCCAGCAGGAGTGACAGGGGTGGCGGGGAGACCCAGTACTTC.

As regards this clonotype: Since a much larger clone is just one base distant, this may be a read error. The chain uses TRBV18 and TRBJ2-3; no firm D call. Germline assignment: CDR1 KGHSH and CDR2 LQKENI. This CDR3 contains 11 residues. CDR3 sequence (DNA): TGTGTCAGCTCTCGGGCAGATACGCAGTATTTT. This gives the protein CVSSRADTQYF.

This clonotype has a single count. The chain links TRBV5-5 to TRBJ2-5, with a weak D call TRBD2 (6 bases). The CDR3 has 13 amino acids. V shed 4 bases and J shed 5 bases, with 12 bases lying between them. Germline assignment: CDR1 SGHKS and CDR2 YYEKEE (reference sequence). The CDR3 sequence: CASSAGLLETQYF. The CDR3 region has the DNA TGTGCCAGCAGCGCGGGGCTTTTGGAGACCCAGTACTTC.

A few counts support this clonotype. The chain employs TRBV7-8 and TRBJ2-1; possible D gene TRBD1, 6 bases. CDR3 length: 15 residues. Trimming removed 5 bases from V and 8 bases from J, with 19 bases in between. The V gene's germline CDR1 is SGHVS and CDR2 FQNEAQ. The CDR3 DNA reads TGTGCCAGCAGCCCCCGGGACACAGGGTTCGATGAGCAGTTCTTC. Its protein product is CASSPRDTGFDEQFF.

The gene calls are TRBV14 and TRBJ2-7; D is possibly TRBD1 (6 bases). The V and J ends lost 8 bases and 3 bases respectively, with 14 bases between them. Germline loops: CDR1 SGHDN, CDR2 FVKESK. The CDR3 covers 13 residues. CDR3 sequence (DNA): TGTGCCAGCTCCGGGACACTTTACTACGAGCAGTACTTC. Its protein is CASSGTLYYEQYF.

Many counts were recorded for this clonotype. The rearrangement joins TRBV10-3 to TRBJ2-1; 8 bases line up with TRBD1. Trimming at V came to 3 bases and at J to 7 bases, leaving 2 bases not matched to a gene. The CDR3 consists of 13 residues. Germline CDR1 ENHRY, CDR2 SYGVKD. The CDR3 DNA reads TGTGCCATCAGTGAATACAGGGGGAATGAGCAGTTCTTC. As protein: CAISEYRGNEQFF.

The rearrangement uses TRBV6-1 and TRBJ2-1; 11 bases line up with TRBD2. The CDR3 contains 16 residues. CDR1 and CDR2 from the germline V gene are MNHNS and SASEGT. J gave up 10 bases and V 5 bases, and 13 bases lay outside the gene matches. CDR3 sequence reads: CASSPLTSGRSHEQFF. The DNA for the CDR3 is TGTGCCAGCAGTCCCCTCACTAGCGGGAGATCCCACGAGCAGTTCTTC.